The rows below give T cell receptor beta chains drawn from one sample of a study of shared clonotypes between healthy human individuals. Repertoires were generated with immunoSEQ multiplex PCR, while TCRdb's copy carries only in-frame clones and drops some. The sample lists fewer than 650,000 clones; around 78% were seen once. Sequencing was performed on PBMCs. The receptors shown here come from a middle-aged woman in good health. Some clones in this sample may be carry-over from other donors' samples. CDR3s include the opening cysteine and the closing phenylalanine or tryptophan. Each record gives: clone size, D gene, V gene, J gene, CDR3 DNA, CDR3 protein. The D gene is left open where the match is weak. Expanded clones are given a class, and other clones once, few, many or no size at all.

-	-	TRBV18	TRBJ2-7	TGTGCCAGCTCAACAGCAGACGAGCAGTACTTC	CASSTADEQYF
few	-	TRBV5-6	TRBJ1-6	TGTGCCAGCAGCACTCACAGGGAGTATTCACCCCTCCACTTT	CASSTHREYSPLHF
-	-	TRBV27	TRBJ1-2	TGTGCCAGCAGTTTTATGGGCCAAAGAGAGGGCTACACCTTC	CASSFMGQREGYTF
few	-	TRBV1	TRBJ1-3	TGCACCAGCAGCCAAAGGGGTGATAGCTCTGGAAACACCATATATTTT	CTSSQRGDSSGNTIYF
-	-	TRBV7-2	TRBJ1-3	TGTGCCAGCAGCGTTTTAACGGCTGGAAACACCATATATTTT	CASSVLTAGNTIYF
-	-	TRBV7-2	TRBJ1-5	TGTGCCAGCAGCTCCAGGGTAGGCAATCAGCCCCAGCATTTT	CASSSRVGNQPQHF
-	-	TRBV2	TRBJ2-1	TGTACCAGCAGTGACAGCGGACGCAATGAGCAGTTCTTC	CTSSDSGRNEQFF
few	TRBD2	TRBV4-1	TRBJ2-6	TGCGCCAGCAGCCAGGGAAAAGCACTAGCGGGAGTCCTCTCTGGGGCCAACGTCCTGACTTTC	CASSQGKALAGVLSGANVLTF
-	-	TRBV28	TRBJ2-1	TGTGCCAGCAGTTTAAACCCTACCTACAATGAGCAGTTCTTC	CASSLNPTYNEQFF
-	TRBD2	TRBV19	TRBJ2-1	TGTGCCAGTAGTATAGGGAGCGGGGGAAGTGAGCAGTTCTTC	CASSIGSGGSEQFF
-	-	TRBV6-6	TRBJ1-1	TGTGCCAGCAGGGAAGGACCGGGAACGCCTGGAGCTTTCTTT	CASREGPGTPGAFF
-	TRBD1	TRBV19	TRBJ2-7	TGTGCCAGTAGTCCCCGGACAGGGCCCAGCTCCTACGAGCAGTACTTC	CASSPRTGPSSYEQYF
-	-	TRBV6-1	TRBJ2-7	TGTGCCAGCAGTGAAGTAGGTGGGGTGGCGGGGTACGAGCAGTACTTC	CASSEVGGVAGYEQYF
-	-	TRBV18	TRBJ2-1	TGTGCCAGCTCACTTCTCCCCGGGAGAAACAATGAGCAGTTCTTC	CASSLLPGRNNEQFF
-	-	TRBV29-1	TRBJ2-7	TGCAGCGTTGAAGGGCAGCATATTGTCTACGAATGGCAGTGGGAGCAGTACTTC	CSVEGQHIVYEWQWEQYF
-	-	TRBV5-1	TRBJ1-1	TGCGCCAGCAGCTTCGGACCCATGAACACTGAAGCTTTCTTT	CASSFGPMNTEAFF
-	-	TRBV5-1	TRBJ2-1	TGCGCCAGCAGCGGCGGGACTGCATACAATGAGCAGTTCTTC	CASSGGTAYNEQFF
-	-	TRBV19	TRBJ2-2	TGTGCCAGTAGTATAATCCAGTTAGCGGCAATTGAGGGGGAGCTGTTTTTT	CASSIIQLAAIEGELFF
-	TRBD2	TRBV6-5	TRBJ2-1	TGTGCCAGCAGGACTAGCGGGACCAATGAGCAGTTCTTC	CASRTSGTNEQFF
-	-	TRBV6-1	TRBJ1-1	TGTGCCAGCAGTCCGAAACAGTTTGGCACTGAAGCTTTCTTT	CASSPKQFGTEAFF
-	-	TRBV5-1	TRBJ2-2	TGCGCCAGCACGCCGGACGCGAACACCGGGGAGCTGTTTTTT	CASTPDANTGELFF
-	-	TRBV2	TRBJ1-1	TGTGCCAGCAGGGAACAGGGTCGTACTGAAGCTTTCTTT	CASREQGRTEAFF
-	-	TRBV18	TRBJ2-7	TGTGCCAGCTCACCCGGGTCCTCACCCTACGAGCAGTACTTC	CASSPGSSPYEQYF
many	-	TRBV29-1	TRBJ2-1	TGCAGCGTTGTGTCGGGCTCCTACAATGAGCAGTTCTTC	CSVVSGSYNEQFF
-	TRBD1	TRBV7-3	TRBJ1-2	TGTGCCAGCAGCTACGGACAGGGGTCGCGCTATGGCTACACCTTC	CASSYGQGSRYGYTF
few	-	TRBV30	TRBJ1-2	TGTGCCTGGAGACTACCTAGGAAGGGACATGGCTACACCTTC	CAWRLPRKGHGYTF
once	-	TRBV29-1	TRBJ2-3	TGCAGCGTTGAAGGGGTCACACATGGCGCCCCAGATACGCAGTATTTT	CSVEGVTHGAPDTQYF
once	-	TRBV19	TRBJ1-1	TGTGCCAGTAGTATCGAGAACACTGAAGCTTTCTTT	CASSIENTEAFF
few	-	TRBV18	TRBJ2-5	TGTGCCAGCTCACCAGGGGTCGGAGAGACCCAGTACTTC	CASSPGVGETQYF
-	-	TRBV4-2	TRBJ2-3	TGTGCCAGCAGCCAAGGCCTTATCACAGATACGCAGTATTTT	CASSQGLITDTQYF
few	-	TRBV11-3	TRBJ2-3	TGTGCCAGCAGCTTCGGACGGAGCACAGATACGCAGTATTTT	CASSFGRSTDTQYF